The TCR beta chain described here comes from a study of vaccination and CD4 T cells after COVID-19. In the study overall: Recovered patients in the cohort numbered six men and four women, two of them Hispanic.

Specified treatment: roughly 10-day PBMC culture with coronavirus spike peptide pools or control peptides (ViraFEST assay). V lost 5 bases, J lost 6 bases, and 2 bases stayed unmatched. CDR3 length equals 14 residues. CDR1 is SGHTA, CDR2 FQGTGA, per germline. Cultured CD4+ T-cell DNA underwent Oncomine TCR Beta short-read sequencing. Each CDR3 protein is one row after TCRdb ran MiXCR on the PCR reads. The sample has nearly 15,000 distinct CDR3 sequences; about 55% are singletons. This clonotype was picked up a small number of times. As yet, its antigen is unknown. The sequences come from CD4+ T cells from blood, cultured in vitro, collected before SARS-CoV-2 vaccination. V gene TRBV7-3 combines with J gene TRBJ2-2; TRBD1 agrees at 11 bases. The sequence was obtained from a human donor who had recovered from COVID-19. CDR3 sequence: CASSMGQGAGELFF. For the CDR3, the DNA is TGTGCCAGCAGCATGGGACAGGGGGCCGGGGAGCTGTTTTTT. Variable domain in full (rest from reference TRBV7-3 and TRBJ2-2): GAGVSQTPSNKVTEKGKYVELRCDPISGHTALYWYRQSLGQGPEFLIYFQGTGAADDSGLPNDRFFAVRPEGSVSTLKIQRTERGDSAVYLCASSMGQGAGELFFGEGSRLTVL.